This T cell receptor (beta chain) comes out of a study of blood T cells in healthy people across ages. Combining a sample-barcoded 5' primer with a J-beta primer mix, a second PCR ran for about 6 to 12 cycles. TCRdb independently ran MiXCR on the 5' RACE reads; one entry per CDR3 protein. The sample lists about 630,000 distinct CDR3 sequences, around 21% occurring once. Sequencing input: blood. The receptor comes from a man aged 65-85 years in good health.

The DNA of the CDR3 is TGTGCCAGCAGCTCGAGGACTAGCGGGAACTACAATGAGCAGTTCTTC. Translated, it gives CASSSRTSGNYNEQFF. The genes are TRBV7-2 and TRBJ2-1; 12 nucleotides match TRBD2. Trimming took 4 bases from V and 3 from J; bases not matched to a gene: 4. The CDR3 is made up of 16 amino acids. The germline V gene has CDR1 SGHTA and CDR2 FQGNSA.